This TCR beta chain derives from a study of Tregs in tolerant kidney transplant recipients. Thawed PBMCs were FACS-sorted into unstimulated CD4+CD25+CD127- regulatory T cells, CD4+CD25- non-regulatory cells, CD4 and CD8 cells. The junction had 0 bases not matched to a gene; V was cut back by 5 bases and J by 1 base. This CDR3 region has 13 residues. CDR1 is GTSNPN and CDR2 is SVGIG in the germline V gene (reference sequence). Clones were sequenced by immunoSEQ multiplex PCR, and TCRdb holds only the in-frame ones, with some missing. The sample contains about 100,000 clones, almost 90% of which appear only once.

This clonotype was obtained from a human donor who received a combined kidney and bone marrow transplant. This rearrangement joins TRBV30 to TRBJ1-4; TRBD1 agrees at 8 bases. Sequencing used CD4+ T cells from blood, obtained before the transplant. The CDR3 nucleotides read TGTGCCTGGGGACAGGGAACTAATGAAAAACTGTTTTTT. Amino acids: CAWGQGTNEKLFF.